These T cell receptor beta chains were read from a single sample in a study of blood T cell repertoires in COVID-19. Some clones are missing from TCRdb's copy, which holds only in-frame ones; the method was immunoSEQ multiplex PCR. The data hold around 150,000 clones, with roughly 90% observed a single time. The source material was peripheral blood. These TCRs come from a man aged 55 to 70 with active or convalescent COVID-19. Each CDR3 is given with its conserved first and last residue. The order of the fields is CDR3 protein, CDR3 DNA, clone size, D gene, V gene, J gene. The D gene is left open where the match is weak. The size of a clone is reported for some rows only, either as once, few or many, or as a class for expanded clones.

CDR3 protein: CASSTSGTYYEQYF; CDR3 DNA: TGTGCCAGTAGTACTAGCGGGACCTACTACGAGCAGTACTTC; clone size: .; D gene: TRBD2; V gene: TRBV19; J gene: TRBJ2-7
CDR3 protein: CASSYSITGPTPLHF; CDR3 DNA: TGTGCCAGCAGTTACTCGATAACAGGGCCGACACCCCTCCACTTT; clone size: .; D gene: .; V gene: TRBV6-5; J gene: TRBJ1-6
CDR3 protein: CASRITGTYGYTF; CDR3 DNA: TGTGCCAGCAGGATTACAGGGACCTATGGCTACACCTTC; clone size: .; D gene: .; V gene: TRBV6-5; J gene: TRBJ1-2
CDR3 protein: CASNRGGGQPQHF; CDR3 DNA: TGTGCCAGCAACCGAGGGGGCGGTCAGCCCCAGCATTTT; clone size: .; D gene: .; V gene: TRBV21-1; J gene: TRBJ1-5
CDR3 protein: CSGGPTDTQYF; CDR3 DNA: TGCAGCGGGGGGCCCACAGATACGCAGTATTTT; clone size: .; D gene: .; V gene: TRBV20-1; J gene: TRBJ2-3
CDR3 protein: CASTRTAGDYGYTF; CDR3 DNA: TGTGCCAGTACCCGGACAGCGGGGGACTATGGCTACACCTTC; clone size: .; D gene: .; V gene: TRBV19; J gene: TRBJ1-2
CDR3 protein: CASSLDEVTEAFF; CDR3 DNA: TGTGCCAGCAGCTTAGATGAGGTCACTGAAGCTTTCTTT; clone size: .; D gene: .; V gene: TRBV11-3; J gene: TRBJ1-1
CDR3 protein: CASSLVAAYEQYF; CDR3 DNA: TGTGCCAGCAGCTTGGTGGCAGCCTACGAGCAGTACTTC; clone size: .; D gene: .; V gene: TRBV5-5; J gene: TRBJ2-7
CDR3 protein: CASSSSIQGSSGNTIYF; CDR3 DNA: TGTGCCAGCAGCTCAAGTATACAGGGCTCCTCTGGAAACACCATATATTTT; clone size: .; D gene: .; V gene: TRBV11-2; J gene: TRBJ1-3
CDR3 protein: CSLTSGTENTEAFF; CDR3 DNA: TGCAGCCTAACATCCGGGACAGAGAACACTGAAGCTTTCTTT; clone size: .; D gene: TRBD1; V gene: TRBV29-1; J gene: TRBJ1-1
CDR3 protein: CARLPGQGNQWEKLFF; CDR3 DNA: TGTGCCAGGCTACCGGGACAGGGGAATCAATGGGAAAAACTGTTTTTT; clone size: once; D gene: TRBD1; V gene: TRBV6-4; J gene: TRBJ1-4
CDR3 protein: CASSVGGTAQETQYF; CDR3 DNA: TGTGCCAGCAGCGTAGGCGGGACAGCCCAAGAGACCCAGTACTTC; clone size: .; D gene: .; V gene: TRBV9; J gene: TRBJ2-5
CDR3 protein: CASILAGGPDTQYF; CDR3 DNA: TGTGCCAGCATTCTAGCGGGAGGGCCTGATACGCAGTATTTT; clone size: .; D gene: TRBD2; V gene: TRBV6-5; J gene: TRBJ2-3
CDR3 protein: CASSEWRDSPDTQYF; CDR3 DNA: TGTGCCAGCAGTGAATGGCGGGACAGCCCAGATACGCAGTATTTT; clone size: .; D gene: .; V gene: TRBV25-1; J gene: TRBJ2-3
CDR3 protein: CASTYRGFNQPQHF; CDR3 DNA: TGTGCCAGCACCTACCGGGGTTTTAATCAGCCCCAGCATTTT; clone size: .; D gene: .; V gene: TRBV6-1; J gene: TRBJ1-5
CDR3 protein: CASSIQGQGNPEAFF; CDR3 DNA: TGTGCCAGTAGTATCCAGGGACAGGGTAATCCAGAAGCTTTCTTT; clone size: .; D gene: TRBD1; V gene: TRBV19; J gene: TRBJ1-1
CDR3 protein: CASSLGTGEDQPQHF; CDR3 DNA: TGTGCCAGCAGCTTAGGGACAGGGGAAGATCAGCCCCAGCATTTT; clone size: .; D gene: TRBD1; V gene: TRBV13; J gene: TRBJ1-5
CDR3 protein: CSVDRANYGYTF; CDR3 DNA: TGCAGCGTTGACAGGGCCAACTATGGCTACACCTTC; clone size: .; D gene: .; V gene: TRBV29-1; J gene: TRBJ1-2
CDR3 protein: CASSSQNYGYTF; CDR3 DNA: TGCGCCAGCAGCTCACAGAACTATGGCTACACCTTC; clone size: .; D gene: .; V gene: TRBV5-1; J gene: TRBJ1-2
CDR3 protein: CASSYAGWNTIYF; CDR3 DNA: TGTGCCAGCAGCTACGCAGGGTGGAACACCATATATTTT; clone size: .; D gene: .; V gene: TRBV5-4; J gene: TRBJ1-3
CDR3 protein: CASSDGGLYGYTF; CDR3 DNA: TGTGCCAGCAGTGACGGGGGACTCTATGGCTACACCTTC; clone size: .; D gene: .; V gene: TRBV2; J gene: TRBJ1-2
CDR3 protein: CASSVGGGQETQYF; CDR3 DNA: TGTGCCAGCAGCGTAGGCGGGGGCCAAGAGACCCAGTACTTC; clone size: .; D gene: TRBD2; V gene: TRBV9; J gene: TRBJ2-5
CDR3 protein: CASSLSGTSGHNEQFF; CDR3 DNA: TGTGCCAGCAGCCTATCCGGGACTAGCGGGCACAATGAGCAGTTCTTC; clone size: .; D gene: TRBD2; V gene: TRBV3-1/TRBV3-2; J gene: TRBJ2-1
CDR3 protein: CASSVKTSAITDTQYF; CDR3 DNA: TGTGCCAGCAGCGTAAAGACTAGCGCGATCACAGATACGCAGTATTTT; clone size: .; D gene: TRBD2; V gene: TRBV9; J gene: TRBJ2-3
CDR3 protein: CASSSLAGGPETQYF; CDR3 DNA: TGTGCCAGTAGTAGTTTAGCGGGAGGGCCGGAGACCCAGTACTTC; clone size: .; D gene: TRBD2; V gene: TRBV19; J gene: TRBJ2-5
CDR3 protein: CASRPDRVETQYF; CDR3 DNA: TGTGCCAGCAGACCCGACAGGGTGGAGACCCAGTACTTC; clone size: .; D gene: TRBD1; V gene: TRBV2; J gene: TRBJ2-5
CDR3 protein: CASSPRTGQETQYF; CDR3 DNA: TGTGCCAGCAGCCCGAGGACAGGGCAAGAGACCCAGTACTTC; clone size: .; D gene: TRBD1; V gene: TRBV3-1/TRBV3-2; J gene: TRBJ2-5
CDR3 protein: CASSIDVYNQPQHF; CDR3 DNA: TGTGCCAGTAGTATAGATGTATACAATCAGCCCCAGCATTTT; clone size: .; D gene: .; V gene: TRBV19; J gene: TRBJ1-5
CDR3 protein: CASSLSGQGPPHF; CDR3 DNA: TGTGCCAGCAGCTTGTCCGGACAGGGACCCCCGCACTTT; clone size: few; D gene: TRBD1; V gene: TRBV7-8; J gene: TRBJ1-6
CDR3 protein: CASNMDRGMANYGYTF; CDR3 DNA: TGTGCCAGTAATATGGACAGGGGCATGGCTAACTATGGCTACACCTTC; clone size: .; D gene: TRBD1; V gene: TRBV19; J gene: TRBJ1-2
CDR3 protein: CSVGRGVGTEAFF; CDR3 DNA: TGCAGCGTAGGGAGGGGGGTCGGCACTGAAGCTTTCTTT; clone size: .; D gene: .; V gene: TRBV29-1; J gene: TRBJ1-1
CDR3 protein: CVRSLVRTSGSYEQYF; CDR3 DNA: TGTGTCAGAAGCTTAGTCAGGACTAGCGGGAGCTACGAGCAGTACTTC; clone size: .; D gene: .; V gene: TRBV7-5; J gene: TRBJ2-7
CDR3 protein: CASSTPQAGGRTGELFF; CDR3 DNA: TGTGCCAGCAGCACCCCTCAAGCGGGAGGGCGGACCGGGGAGCTGTTTTTT; clone size: .; D gene: TRBD2; V gene: TRBV7-2; J gene: TRBJ2-2
CDR3 protein: CASNREIIYEQYF; CDR3 DNA: TGTGCCAGCAACCGGGAAATAATTTACGAGCAGTACTTC; clone size: .; D gene: .; V gene: TRBV2; J gene: TRBJ2-7
CDR3 protein: CASSPTGNTEAFF; CDR3 DNA: TGTGCCAGCAGTCCCACTGGGAACACTGAAGCTTTCTTT; clone size: .; D gene: .; V gene: TRBV12-3/TRBV12-4; J gene: TRBJ1-1
CDR3 protein: CASSLSDSRSGNTIYF; CDR3 DNA: TGCGCCAGCAGCCTCTCCGACAGCCGCTCTGGAAACACCATATATTTT; clone size: .; D gene: .; V gene: TRBV4-1; J gene: TRBJ1-3
CDR3 protein: CASSISRPTDTQYF; CDR3 DNA: TGTGCCAGTAGTATATCCCGTCCCACAGATACGCAGTATTTT; clone size: .; D gene: .; V gene: TRBV19; J gene: TRBJ2-3
CDR3 protein: CASSWTVDNSPLHF; CDR3 DNA: TGTGCCAGCAGTTGGACAGTCGATAATTCACCCCTCCACTTT; clone size: .; D gene: .; V gene: TRBV6-6; J gene: TRBJ1-6
CDR3 protein: CASSIYRFGNSPLHF; CDR3 DNA: TGTGCCAGTAGTATATACCGATTCGGGAATTCACCCCTCCACTTT; clone size: .; D gene: .; V gene: TRBV19; J gene: TRBJ1-6
CDR3 protein: CASSESREWDTEAFF; CDR3 DNA: TGTGCCAGCAGCGAAAGTCGGGAGTGGGACACTGAAGCTTTCTTT; clone size: once; D gene: .; V gene: TRBV3-1/TRBV3-2; J gene: TRBJ1-1
CDR3 protein: CASSLAVYNEQFF; CDR3 DNA: TGTGCCAGCAGCTTGGCAGTCTACAATGAGCAGTTCTTC; clone size: .; D gene: .; V gene: TRBV5-5; J gene: TRBJ2-1
CDR3 protein: CASSLTEGGSEKLFF; CDR3 DNA: TGTGCCAGCAGCCTTACGGAGGGGGGGAGTGAAAAACTGTTTTTT; clone size: .; D gene: .; V gene: TRBV11-2; J gene: TRBJ1-4
CDR3 protein: CAWSVLRSTGNSPLHF; CDR3 DNA: TGTGCCTGGAGTGTATTGAGGTCGACAGGGAACTCACCCCTCCACTTT; clone size: .; D gene: TRBD1; V gene: TRBV30; J gene: TRBJ1-6